Shown below are 2 T cell receptor beta chains from a single sample sequenced in a study of CD4 T cells in relation to SARS-CoV-2 and coronaviruses. The unexposed donors gave CD4+ T cells in about 2011-2019, prior to COVID-19. Isolation of CD4+ T cells took place after about 9 days in culture. Their antigens remain unidentified. Repertoires were generated with immunoSEQ multiplex PCR, while TCRdb's copy carries only in-frame clones and drops some. Of approximately 20,000 clones in the sample, around 80% were seen once. The specimen sequenced was CD4+ T cells from PBMCs, cultured in vitro. These receptors all come from a human donor in good health.

The rearrangement links TRBV7-2 to TRBJ2-7; 8 bases are shared with TRBD1. This CDR3 region has 15 residues. V gave up 5 bases and J gave up 5 bases; unmatched junction bases: 11. CDR1 is SGHTA, CDR2 FQGNSA, per germline. The CDR3 here is CASSQQTGALHEQYF. As DNA, the CDR3 is TGTGCCAGCAGCCAACAGACAGGGGCTCTCCACGAGCAGTACTTC.

The V call is TRBV3-1 (or the pseudogene TRBV3-2), the J call TRBJ2-1; 7 bases agree with TRBD2. The germline gives CDR1 LGHDT, CDR2 YNNKEL (reference sequence). Germline trimming cut 1 base from V and 1 base from J; bases unmatched to any gene: 10. The CDR3 sequence is 18 residues long. CDR3 loop: CASSQGTSKVRSYNEQFF. CDR3 nucleotides: TGTGCCAGCAGCCAAGGGACTAGTAAGGTTCGGTCCTACAATGAGCAGTTCTTC.